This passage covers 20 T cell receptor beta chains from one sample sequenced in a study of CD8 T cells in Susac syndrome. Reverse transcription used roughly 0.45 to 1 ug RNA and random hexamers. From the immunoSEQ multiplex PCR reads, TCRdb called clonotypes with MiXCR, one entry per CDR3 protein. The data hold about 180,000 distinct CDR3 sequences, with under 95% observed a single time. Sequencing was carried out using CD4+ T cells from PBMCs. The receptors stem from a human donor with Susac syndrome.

CDR3 in DNA: TGCAGCCTCATCGGGACAACGGGAAAAGAGACCCAGTACTTC. Residues: CSLIGTTGKETQYF. The V and J genes are TRBV29-1 and TRBJ2-5, with a tentative D call TRBD1 (6 bases). The length of the CDR3 is 14 residues. Trimming took 8 bases from V and 3 from J, leaving 19 bases between them. Germline lookup yields CDR1 SQVTM and CDR2 ANQGSEA.

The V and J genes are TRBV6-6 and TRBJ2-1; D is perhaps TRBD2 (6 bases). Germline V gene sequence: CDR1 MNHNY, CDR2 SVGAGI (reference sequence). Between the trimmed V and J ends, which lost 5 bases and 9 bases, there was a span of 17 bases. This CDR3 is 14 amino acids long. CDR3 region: CASSPTSRRPEQFF. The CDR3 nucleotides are TGTGCCAGCAGTCCGACTAGTAGGAGGCCTGAGCAGTTCTTC.

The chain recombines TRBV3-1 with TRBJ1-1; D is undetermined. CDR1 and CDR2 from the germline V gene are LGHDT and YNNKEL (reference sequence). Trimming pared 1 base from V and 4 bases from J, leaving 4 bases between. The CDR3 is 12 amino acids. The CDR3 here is CASSQGPTEAFF. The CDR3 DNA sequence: TGTGCCAGCAGCCAAGGGCCCACTGAAGCTTTCTTT.

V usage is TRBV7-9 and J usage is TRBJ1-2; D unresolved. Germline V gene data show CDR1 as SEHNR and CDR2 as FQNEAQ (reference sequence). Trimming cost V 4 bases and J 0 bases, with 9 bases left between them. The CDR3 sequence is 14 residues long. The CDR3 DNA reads TGTGCCAGCAGCTCCCGGGCTACTAACTATGGCTACACCTTC. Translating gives CASSSRATNYGYTF. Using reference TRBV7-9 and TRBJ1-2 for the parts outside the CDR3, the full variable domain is DTGVSQNPRHKITKRGQNVTFRCDPISEHNRLYWYRQTLGQGPEFLTYFQNEAQLEKSRLLSDRFSAERPKGSFSTLEIQRTEQGDSAMYLCASSSRATNYGYTFGSGTRLTVV.

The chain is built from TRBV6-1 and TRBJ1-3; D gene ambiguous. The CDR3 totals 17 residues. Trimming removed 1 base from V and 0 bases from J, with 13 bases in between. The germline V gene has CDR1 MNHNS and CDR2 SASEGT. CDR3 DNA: TGTGCCAGCAGTGAAGGGGCAGGCTATCACTCTGGAAACACCATATATTTT. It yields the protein CASSEGAGYHSGNTIYF.

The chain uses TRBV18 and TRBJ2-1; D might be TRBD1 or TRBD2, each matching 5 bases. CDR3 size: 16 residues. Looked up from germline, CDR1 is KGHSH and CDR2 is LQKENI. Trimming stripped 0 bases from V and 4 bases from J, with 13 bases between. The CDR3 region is CASSPPRGPTYNEQFF. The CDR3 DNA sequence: TGTGCCAGCTCACCACCTAGGGGACCCACGTACAATGAGCAGTTCTTC.

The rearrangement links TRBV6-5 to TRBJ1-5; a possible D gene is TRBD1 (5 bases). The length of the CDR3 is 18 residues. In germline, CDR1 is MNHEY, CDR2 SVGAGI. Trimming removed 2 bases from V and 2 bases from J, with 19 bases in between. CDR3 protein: CASSYTRRGGSGNQPQHF. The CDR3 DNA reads TGTGCCAGCAGTTACACCCGCCGGGGGGGATCGGGCAATCAGCCCCAGCATTTT.

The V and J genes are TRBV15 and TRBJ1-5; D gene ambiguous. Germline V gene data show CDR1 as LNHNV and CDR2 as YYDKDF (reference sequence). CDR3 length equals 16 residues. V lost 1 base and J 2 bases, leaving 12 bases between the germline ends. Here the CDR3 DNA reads TGTGCCACCAGCAGAGTCGCGACTGGGGGCAATCAGCCCCAGCATTTT. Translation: CATSRVATGGNQPQHF.

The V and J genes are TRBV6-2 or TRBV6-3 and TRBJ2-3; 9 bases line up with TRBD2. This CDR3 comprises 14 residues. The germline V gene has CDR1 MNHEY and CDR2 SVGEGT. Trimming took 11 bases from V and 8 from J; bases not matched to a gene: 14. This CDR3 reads CAGALAGTRGTQYF. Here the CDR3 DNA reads TGTGCCGGCGCACTAGCGGGTACAAGGGGTACGCAGTATTTT.

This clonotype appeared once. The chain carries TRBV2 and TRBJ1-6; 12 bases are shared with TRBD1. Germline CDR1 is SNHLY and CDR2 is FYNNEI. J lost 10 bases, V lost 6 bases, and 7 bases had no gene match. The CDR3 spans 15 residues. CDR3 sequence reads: CASSASGTGGSPLHF. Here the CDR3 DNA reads TGTGCCAGCAGCGCCTCCGGGACAGGGGGCTCACCCCTCCACTTT.

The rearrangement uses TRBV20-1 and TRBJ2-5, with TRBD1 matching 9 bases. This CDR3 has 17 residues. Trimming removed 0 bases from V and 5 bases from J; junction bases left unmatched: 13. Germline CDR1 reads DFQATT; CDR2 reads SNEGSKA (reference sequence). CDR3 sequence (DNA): TGCAGTGCTAGAGACCCGCTCCGGCGACAGGGGGGGGAGACCCAGTACTTC. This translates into CSARDPLRRQGGETQYF.

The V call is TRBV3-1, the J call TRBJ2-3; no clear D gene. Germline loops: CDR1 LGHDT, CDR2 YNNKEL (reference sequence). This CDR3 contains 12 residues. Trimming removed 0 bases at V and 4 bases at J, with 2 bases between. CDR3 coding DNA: TGTGCCAGCAGCCAAGACGCAGATACGCAGTATTTT. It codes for CASSQDADTQYF.

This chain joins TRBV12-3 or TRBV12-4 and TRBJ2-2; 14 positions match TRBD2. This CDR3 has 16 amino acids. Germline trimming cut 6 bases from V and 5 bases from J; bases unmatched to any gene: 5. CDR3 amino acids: CASSRLAGGRTGELFF. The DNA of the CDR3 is TGTGCCAGCAGCCGACTAGCGGGGGGGAGAACCGGGGAGCTGTTTTTT.

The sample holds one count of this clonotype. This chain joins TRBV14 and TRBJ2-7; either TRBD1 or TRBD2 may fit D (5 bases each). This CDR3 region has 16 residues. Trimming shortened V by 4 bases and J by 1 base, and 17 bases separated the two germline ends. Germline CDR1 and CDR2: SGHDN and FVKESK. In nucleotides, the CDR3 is TGTGCCAGCAGCCTTAGCCGGGACGGAGCTTCCTACGAGCAGTACTTC. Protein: CASSLSRDGASYEQYF. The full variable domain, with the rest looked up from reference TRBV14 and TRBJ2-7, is EAGVTQFPSHSVIEKGQTVTLRCDPISGHDNLYWYRRVMGKEIKFLLHFVKESKQDESGMPNNRFLAERTGGTYSTLKVQPAELEDSGVYFCASSLSRDGASYEQYFGPGTRLTVT.

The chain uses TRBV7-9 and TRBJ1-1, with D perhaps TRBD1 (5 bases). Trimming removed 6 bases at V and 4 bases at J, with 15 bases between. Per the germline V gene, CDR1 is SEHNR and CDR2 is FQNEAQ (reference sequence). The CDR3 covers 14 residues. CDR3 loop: CASRVGWDVTEAFF. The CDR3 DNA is TGTGCCAGCAGGGTAGGATGGGACGTCACTGAAGCTTTCTTT.

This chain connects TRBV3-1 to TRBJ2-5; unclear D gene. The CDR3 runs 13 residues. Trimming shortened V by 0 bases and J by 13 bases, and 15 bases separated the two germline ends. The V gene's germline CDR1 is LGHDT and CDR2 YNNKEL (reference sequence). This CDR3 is CASSQDHVSVPYF. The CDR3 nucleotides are TGTGCCAGCAGCCAAGATCATGTTTCCGTCCCGTACTTC.

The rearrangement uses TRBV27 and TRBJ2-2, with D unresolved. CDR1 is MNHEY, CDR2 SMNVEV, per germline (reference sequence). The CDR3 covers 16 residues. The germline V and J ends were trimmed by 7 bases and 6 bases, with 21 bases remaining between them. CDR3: CASIRTGAGRPGELFF. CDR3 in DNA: TGTGCCAGCATCCGAACTGGTGCAGGTCGGCCCGGGGAGCTGTTTTTT.

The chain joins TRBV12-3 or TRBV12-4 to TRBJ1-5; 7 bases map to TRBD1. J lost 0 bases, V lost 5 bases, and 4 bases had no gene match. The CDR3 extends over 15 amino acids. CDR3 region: CASSRQGSSNQPQHF. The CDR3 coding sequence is TGTGCCAGCAGTCGACAGGGTTCTAGCAATCAGCCCCAGCATTTT.

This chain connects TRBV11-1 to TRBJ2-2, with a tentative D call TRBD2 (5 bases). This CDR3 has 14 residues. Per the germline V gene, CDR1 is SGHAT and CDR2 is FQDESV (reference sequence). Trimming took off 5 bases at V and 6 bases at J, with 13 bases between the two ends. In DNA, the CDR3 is TGTGCCAGCAGCCCCTTCGCAGCGGCCGGGGAGCTGTTTTTT. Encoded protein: CASSPFAAAGELFF.

CDR3: CASSSGQTNTGELFF. The DNA for the CDR3 is TGCGCCAGCAGCTCGGGACAGACGAACACCGGGGAGCTGTTTTTT. This sequence joins TRBV5-1 and TRBJ2-2; 7 bases agree with TRBD1. CDR1 and CDR2 (germline): SGHRS, YFSETQ. J gave up 0 bases and V 3 bases, and 2 bases lay outside the gene matches. CDR3 length equals 15 residues.